This T cell receptor beta chain was identified in a study of T cells after posttransplantation cyclophosphamide. General study points: Recipient CMV seropositivity and CMV reactivation strongly tracked TRB clonality. Donor-recipient repertoire similarity was low at 1-2 months, rising over year one.

The sample holds many counts of this clone. Its antigen remains unidentified. The CDR3 totals 14 residues. In germline, CDR1 is MNHEY, CDR2 SVGAGI. After removal of 0 bases from V and 8 bases from J, the junction contained 6 bases not matched to a gene. Some clones are missing from TCRdb's copy, which holds only in-frame ones; the method was immunoSEQ multiplex PCR. The table lists roughly 8,000 clones, no singletons, with about 10% in the top ten. A marrow graft followed busulfan-fludarabine conditioning, with cyclophosphamide on days +3 and +4. Specimen: PBMCs, collected after allogeneic stem cell transplant with posttransplant cyclophosphamide. This receptor was identified in a female patient aged 45 to 65 who received an allogeneic stem cell transplant from a related donor, was CMV-positive, and had no GVHD. Some T cells may have come from the graft donor. The genes are TRBV6-5 and TRBJ1-2; 7 bases are shared with TRBD1. DNA of the CDR3: TGTGCCAGCAGTTACTCGGCGGCAGGGGGAGGCTACACCTTC. This gives the protein CASSYSAAGGGYTF.